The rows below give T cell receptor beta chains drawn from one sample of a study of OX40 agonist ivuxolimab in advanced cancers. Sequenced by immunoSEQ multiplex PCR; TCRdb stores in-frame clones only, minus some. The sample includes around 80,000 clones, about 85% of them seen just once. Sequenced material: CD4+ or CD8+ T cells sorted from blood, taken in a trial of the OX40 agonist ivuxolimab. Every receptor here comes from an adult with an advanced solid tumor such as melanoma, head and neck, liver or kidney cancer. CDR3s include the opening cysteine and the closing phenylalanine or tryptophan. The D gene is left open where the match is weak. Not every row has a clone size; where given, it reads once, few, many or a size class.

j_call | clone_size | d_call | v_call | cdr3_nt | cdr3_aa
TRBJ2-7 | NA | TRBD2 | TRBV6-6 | TGTGCCAGCAGTTATGGGACTAGGAGATACGAGCAGTACTTC | CASSYGTRRYEQYF
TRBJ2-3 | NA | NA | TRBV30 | TGTGCCTGGAGTGTGGCTTGGGGATTGCGAGATACGCAGTATTTT | CAWSVAWGLRDTQYF
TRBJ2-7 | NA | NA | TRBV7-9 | TGTGCCAGCAGCCAGAGGGGGGACGAGCAGTACTTC | CASSQRGDEQYF
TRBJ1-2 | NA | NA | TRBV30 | TGTGCCTGGAGTCTTACCCATAACTATGGCTACACCTTC | CAWSLTHNYGYTF
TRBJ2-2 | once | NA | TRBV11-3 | TGTGCCAGCAGCGGTCGACAGAACACCGGGGAGCTGTTTTTT | CASSGRQNTGELFF
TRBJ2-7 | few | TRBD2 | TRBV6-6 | TGTGCCAGCAGTTCCGGGACTAGCGGCTACGAGCAGTACTTC | CASSSGTSGYEQYF
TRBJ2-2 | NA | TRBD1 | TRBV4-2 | TGTGCCAGCAGCCCGGGATCCGGGACAGGGGGCAGGAGTACCGGGGAGCTGTTTTTT | CASSPGSGTGGRSTGELFF
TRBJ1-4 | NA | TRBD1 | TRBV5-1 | TGCGCCAGCAGCAGGGACAGGGGTGAAAAACTGTTTTTT | CASSRDRGEKLFF
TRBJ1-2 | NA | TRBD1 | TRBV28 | TGTGCCAGCAGTGCACAGGGGGCGAGGAACTATGGCTACACCTTC | CASSAQGARNYGYTF
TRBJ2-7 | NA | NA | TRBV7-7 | TGTGCCAGCAGCTACCGTGATGGTCTCTACGAGCAGTACTTC | CASSYRDGLYEQYF
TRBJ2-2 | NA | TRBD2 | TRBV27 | TGTGCCAGCAGTTTAAGGGTGACTAGCGGGAGACCCGGGGAGCTGTTTTTT | CASSLRVTSGRPGELFF
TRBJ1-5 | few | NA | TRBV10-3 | TGTGCCATCCAGCCGGGACCCAATCAGCCCCAGCATTTT | CAIQPGPNQPQHF
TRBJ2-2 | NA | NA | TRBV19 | TGTGCCAGTAGTCCCCTCCTTGCCAGGGCCAGCGGGGAGCTGTTTTTT | CASSPLLARASGELFF
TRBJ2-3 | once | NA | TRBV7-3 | TGTGCCAGCGGACGGCAGGGGAGGGGTGGAGATACGCAGTATTTT | CASGRQGRGGDTQYF
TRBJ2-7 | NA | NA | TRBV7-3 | TGTGCCAGCAGCCCACAGGGCCAGGCTTCTCGCGAGCAGTACTTC | CASSPQGQASREQYF